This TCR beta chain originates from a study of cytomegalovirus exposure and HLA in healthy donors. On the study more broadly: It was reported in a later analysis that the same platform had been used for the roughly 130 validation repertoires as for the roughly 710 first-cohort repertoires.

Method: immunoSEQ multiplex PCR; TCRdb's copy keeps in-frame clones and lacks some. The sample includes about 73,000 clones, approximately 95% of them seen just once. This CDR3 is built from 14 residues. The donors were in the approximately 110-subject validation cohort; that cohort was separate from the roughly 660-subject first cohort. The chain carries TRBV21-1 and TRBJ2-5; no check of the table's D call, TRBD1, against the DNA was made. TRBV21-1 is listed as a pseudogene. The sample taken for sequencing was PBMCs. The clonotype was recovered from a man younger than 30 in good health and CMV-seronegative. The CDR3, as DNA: TGTGCCAGCAGCAAACACAGGGCAAGGGAGACCCAGTACTTC. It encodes CASSKHRARETQYF.